This is a list of T cell receptor beta chains from one sample in a study of OX40 agonist ivuxolimab in advanced cancers. Here immunoSEQ multiplex PCR was the method, and the copy in TCRdb shows in-frame clones only, minus some. The data show tens of thousands of clones, with around 85% seen just once and 5.9% held by the top ten. The sequencing here drew on CD4+ or CD8+ T cells sorted from blood, taken in a trial of the OX40 agonist ivuxolimab. These receptors were taken from an adult with an advanced solid tumor such as melanoma, head and neck, liver or kidney cancer. CDR3s include the opening cysteine and the closing phenylalanine or tryptophan. The order of the fields is D gene, V gene, CDR3 protein. D genes are given only for firm matches.

NA	TRBV7-2	CASSSTTRSEQYF
NA	TRBV19	CASSIGQVRENEQFF
NA	TRBV30	CAWSVVIGEGNTEAFF
TRBD1	TRBV28	CASGLTGERGYTF
TRBD2	TRBV2	CASRGLAGANEQFF
TRBD2	TRBV5-6	CASTPGLAGYEQYF
TRBD1	TRBV28	CASADRAGNTEAFF
NA	TRBV6-5	CASSSIQGYQPQHF
NA	TRBV6-5	CASSYTGPSSNQPQHF
NA	TRBV7-2	CASSLESRGVTGELFF
NA	TRBV6-6	CASSYSRDTEAFF
NA	TRBV5-4	CASSLGQSTDTQYF
NA	TRBV15	CATSRDPPGQPEGTQYF
NA	TRBV2	CASSERSVEAQHF
TRBD1	TRBV15	CATSTKEGQPNQETQYF
TRBD2	TRBV4-1	CASSQTRGAGGPSGYNEQFF
NA	TRBV19	CASSPHYRERTSGNTIYF
NA	TRBV7-2	CASSSMGRYNEQFF
NA	TRBV28	CASSSLDSGNTIYF
NA	TRBV9	CASSPGYNEQFF
NA	TRBV4-3	CASSHPGPEAFF
TRBD2	TRBV19	CASSGTSGRSYEQYF
NA	TRBV2	CASIGHTGTQEDTQYF
TRBD1	TRBV5-1	CASYTQTGSHNEQFF
NA	TRBV2	CASSESSSNQPQHF
NA	TRBV27	CASSSPGRDTQYF
NA	TRBV9	CASSPTRRDTGELFF
NA	TRBV5-1	CASSLEYEQYF
NA	TRBV7-2	CASSSAQGWYTEAFF
NA	TRBV19	CASSIPDRYTEAFF
NA	TRBV11-3	CASSPHWAQRDNNEQFF
NA	TRBV2	CASTIGPWSNQPQHF
NA	TRBV28	CASSPERGIRGYTF
TRBD1	TRBV28	CASSFPDRAYNYGYTF
TRBD1	TRBV7-2	CASSLGTGLSGANVLTF
NA	TRBV29-1	CSVATDNTEAFF